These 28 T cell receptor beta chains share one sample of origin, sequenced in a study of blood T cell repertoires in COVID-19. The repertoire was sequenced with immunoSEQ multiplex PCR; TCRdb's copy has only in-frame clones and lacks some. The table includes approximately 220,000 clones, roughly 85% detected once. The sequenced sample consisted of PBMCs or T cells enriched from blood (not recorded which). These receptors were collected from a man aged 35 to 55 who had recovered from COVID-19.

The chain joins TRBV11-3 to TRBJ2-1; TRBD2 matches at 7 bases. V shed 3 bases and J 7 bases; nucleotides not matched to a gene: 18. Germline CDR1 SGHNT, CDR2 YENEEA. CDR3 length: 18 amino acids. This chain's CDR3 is CASSFKIRARAGGNEQFF. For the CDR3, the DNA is TGTGCCAGCAGCTTCAAAATCCGGGCGAGGGCCGGGGGGAATGAGCAGTTCTTC.

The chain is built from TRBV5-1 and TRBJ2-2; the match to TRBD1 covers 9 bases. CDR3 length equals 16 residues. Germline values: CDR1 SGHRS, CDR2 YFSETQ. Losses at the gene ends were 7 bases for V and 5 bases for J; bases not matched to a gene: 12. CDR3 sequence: CASGSVSQGATGELFF. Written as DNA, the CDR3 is TGCGCCAGCGGGTCAGTTTCACAGGGGGCAACCGGGGAGCTGTTTTTT.

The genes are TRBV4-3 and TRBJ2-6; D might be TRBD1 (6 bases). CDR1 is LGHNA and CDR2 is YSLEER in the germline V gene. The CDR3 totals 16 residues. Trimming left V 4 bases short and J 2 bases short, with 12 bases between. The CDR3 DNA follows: TGCGCCAGCAGCCTAACCCCAGGGGCTGGGGCCAACGTCCTGACTTTC. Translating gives CASSLTPGAGANVLTF.

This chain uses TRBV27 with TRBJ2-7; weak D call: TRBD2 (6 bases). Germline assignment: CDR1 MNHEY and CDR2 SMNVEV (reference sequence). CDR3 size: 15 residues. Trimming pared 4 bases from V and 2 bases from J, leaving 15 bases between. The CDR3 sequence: CASSSPLRGTYEQYF. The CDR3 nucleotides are TGTGCCAGCAGTTCCCCCCTCCGCGGGACCTACGAGCAGTACTTC.

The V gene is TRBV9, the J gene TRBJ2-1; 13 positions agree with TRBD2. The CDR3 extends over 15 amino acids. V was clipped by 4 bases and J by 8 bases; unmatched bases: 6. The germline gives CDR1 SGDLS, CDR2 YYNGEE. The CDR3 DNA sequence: TGTGCCAGCAGCCCCGGGACTAGCGGGATATATGAGCAGTTCTTC. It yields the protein CASSPGTSGIYEQFF.

The CDR3 bases are TGTGCCAGTAGTACCGGGACAGGGAGCAATCAGCCCCAGCATTTT. This sequence encodes CASSTGTGSNQPQHF. This chain connects TRBV19 to TRBJ1-5; TRBD1 matches 9 bases. The length of the CDR3 is 15 residues. V shed 4 bases and J 1 base; nucleotides not matched to a gene: 2. The germline V gene has CDR1 LNHDA and CDR2 SQIVND (reference sequence).

CDR3 nucleotides: TGTGCCAGCAGCTTATATGAGACAGGGGGCACTGAAGCTTTCTTT. Translation gives CASSLYETGGTEAFF. The chain couples TRBV7-2 to TRBJ1-1; TRBD1 matches at 9 bases. The length of the CDR3 is 15 residues. Germline assignment: CDR1 SGHTA and CDR2 FQGNSA. Trimming took 2 bases from V and 4 from J; bases not matched to a gene: 5.

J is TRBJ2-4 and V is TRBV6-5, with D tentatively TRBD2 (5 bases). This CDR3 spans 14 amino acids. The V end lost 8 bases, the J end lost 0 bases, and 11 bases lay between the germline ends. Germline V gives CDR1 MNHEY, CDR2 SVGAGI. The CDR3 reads CASALAPAKNIQYF. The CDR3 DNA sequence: TGTGCCAGCGCCCTAGCTCCAGCCAAAAACATTCAGTACTTC.

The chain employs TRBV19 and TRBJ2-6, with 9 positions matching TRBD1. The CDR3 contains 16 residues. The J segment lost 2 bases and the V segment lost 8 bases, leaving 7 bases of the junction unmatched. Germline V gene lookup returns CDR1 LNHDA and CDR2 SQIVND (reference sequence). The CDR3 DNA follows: TGTGCCAGTCCGTTGGACAGGGGCCCTGGGGCCAACGTCCTGACTTTC. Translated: CASPLDRGPGANVLTF.

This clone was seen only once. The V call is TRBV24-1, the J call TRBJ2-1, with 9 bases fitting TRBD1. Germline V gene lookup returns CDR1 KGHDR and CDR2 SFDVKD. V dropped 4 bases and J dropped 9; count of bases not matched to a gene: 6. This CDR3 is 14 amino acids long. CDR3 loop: CATSDPGTGIEQFF. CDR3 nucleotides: TGTGCCACCAGTGACCCCGGGACAGGGATTGAGCAGTTCTTC.

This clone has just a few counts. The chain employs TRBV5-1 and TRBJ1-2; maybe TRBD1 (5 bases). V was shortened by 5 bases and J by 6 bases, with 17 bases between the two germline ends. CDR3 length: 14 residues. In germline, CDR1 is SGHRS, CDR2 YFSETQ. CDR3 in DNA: TGCGCCAGCAGACCAGGGACTCCAGGACATGGCTACACCTTC. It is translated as CASRPGTPGHGYTF.

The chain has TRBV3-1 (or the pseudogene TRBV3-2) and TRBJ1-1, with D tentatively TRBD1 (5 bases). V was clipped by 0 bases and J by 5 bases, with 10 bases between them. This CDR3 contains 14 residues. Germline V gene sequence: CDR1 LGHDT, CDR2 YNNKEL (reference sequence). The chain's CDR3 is CASSQDLRGTEAFF. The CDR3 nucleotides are TGTGCCAGCAGCCAAGATCTAAGGGGAACTGAAGCTTTCTTT.

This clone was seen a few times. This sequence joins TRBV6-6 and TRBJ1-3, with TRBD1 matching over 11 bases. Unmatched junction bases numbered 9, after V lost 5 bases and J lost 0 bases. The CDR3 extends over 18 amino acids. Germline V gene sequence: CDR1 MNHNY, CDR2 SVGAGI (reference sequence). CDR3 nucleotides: TGTGCCAGCAGTCGGACAGGGGGCCTTCTATCCTCTGGAAACACCATATATTTT. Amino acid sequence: CASSRTGGLLSSGNTIYF.

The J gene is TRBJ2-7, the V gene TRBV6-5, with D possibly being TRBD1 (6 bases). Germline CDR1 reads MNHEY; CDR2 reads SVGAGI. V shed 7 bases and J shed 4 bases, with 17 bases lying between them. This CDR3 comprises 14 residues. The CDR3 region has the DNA TGTGCCAGCAAACCGGGACACCTACATTACGAGCAGTACTTC. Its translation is CASKPGHLHYEQYF.

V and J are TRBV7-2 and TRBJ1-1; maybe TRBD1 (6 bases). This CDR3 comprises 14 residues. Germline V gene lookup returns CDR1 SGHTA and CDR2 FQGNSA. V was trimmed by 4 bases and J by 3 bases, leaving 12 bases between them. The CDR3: CASSWGRGYTEAFF. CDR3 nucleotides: TGTGCCAGCAGCTGGGGGAGGGGGTACACTGAAGCTTTCTTT.

The CDR3 sequence: CASSFAVSGLHQGEQYF. CDR3 DNA: TGTGCCAGCAGCTTTGCGGTTAGCGGGCTCCATCAAGGAGAGCAGTACTTC. The V gene is TRBV5-8, the J gene TRBJ2-7, with 7 bases identical to TRBD2. The CDR3 is 17 residues long. After removal of 2 bases from V and 7 bases from J, the junction contained 18 bases not matched to a gene. Germline-derived CDR1 and CDR2 are SGHTS and YDEGEE.

The CDR3 DNA sequence: TGTGCCAGCAGTCCCCCGGACAGCAGGTCCCAGCATTTT. Translating it yields CASSPPDSRSQHF. The chain links TRBV12-3 or TRBV12-4 to TRBJ1-5; D possibly corresponds to TRBD1 (6 bases). Trimming pared 5 bases from V and 11 bases from J, leaving 16 bases between. CDR3 length: 13 amino acids.

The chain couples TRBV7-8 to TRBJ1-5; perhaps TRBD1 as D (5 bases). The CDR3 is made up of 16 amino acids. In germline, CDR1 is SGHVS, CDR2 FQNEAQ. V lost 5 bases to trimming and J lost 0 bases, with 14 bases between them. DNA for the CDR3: TGTGCCAGCAGCCAAGACAGCATACATAGCAATCAGCCCCAGCATTTT. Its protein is CASSQDSIHSNQPQHF.

CDR3 protein: CATSDPGSRNPGNTIYF. The CDR3 DNA reads as TGTGCCACCAGTGATCCCGGGTCCCGCAACCCTGGAAACACCATATATTTT. This rearrangement joins TRBV24-1 to TRBJ1-3, with D hard to call. The CDR3 spans 17 residues. Germline V gene data show CDR1 as KGHDR and CDR2 as SFDVKD. With 3 bases removed from V and 2 bases from J, the gap between germline ends came to 16 bases.

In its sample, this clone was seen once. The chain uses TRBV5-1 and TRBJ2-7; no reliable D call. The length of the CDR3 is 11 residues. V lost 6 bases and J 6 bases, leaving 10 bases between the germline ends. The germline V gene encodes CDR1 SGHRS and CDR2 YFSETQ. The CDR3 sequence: CASILDGEQYF. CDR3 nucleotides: TGCGCCAGCATCCTAGACGGCGAGCAGTACTTC.

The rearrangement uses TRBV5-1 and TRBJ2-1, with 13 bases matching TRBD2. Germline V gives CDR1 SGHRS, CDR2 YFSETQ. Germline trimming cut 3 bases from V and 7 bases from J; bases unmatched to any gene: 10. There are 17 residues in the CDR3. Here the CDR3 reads CASSSPGTSGKGNEQFF. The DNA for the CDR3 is TGCGCCAGCAGCTCCCCCGGGACTAGCGGGAAAGGGAATGAGCAGTTCTTC.

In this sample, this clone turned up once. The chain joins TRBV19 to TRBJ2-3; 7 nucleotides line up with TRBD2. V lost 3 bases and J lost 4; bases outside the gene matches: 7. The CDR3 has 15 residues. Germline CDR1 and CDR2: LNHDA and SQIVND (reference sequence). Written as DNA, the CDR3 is TGTGCCAGTAGTATGTGGCGGGAGCGGGCAGATACGCAGTATTTT. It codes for CASSMWRERADTQYF.

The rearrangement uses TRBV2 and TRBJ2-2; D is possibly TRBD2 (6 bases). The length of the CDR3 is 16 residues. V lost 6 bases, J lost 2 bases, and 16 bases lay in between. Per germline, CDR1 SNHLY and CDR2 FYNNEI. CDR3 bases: TGTGCCAGCAGCAAAGGAGGGTCCGCCAACACCGGGGAGCTGTTTTTT. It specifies CASSKGGSANTGELFF.

The CDR3 region has the DNA TGTGCCTGGAGTCGACAGGGGTCTAACTATGGCTACACCTTC. Its protein is CAWSRQGSNYGYTF. The chain links TRBV30 to TRBJ1-2, with TRBD1 matching 8 bases. CDR1 is GTSNPN and CDR2 is SVGIG in the germline V gene (reference sequence). J was trimmed by 0 bases and V by 2 bases; bases with no gene match: 2. The CDR3 contains 14 residues.

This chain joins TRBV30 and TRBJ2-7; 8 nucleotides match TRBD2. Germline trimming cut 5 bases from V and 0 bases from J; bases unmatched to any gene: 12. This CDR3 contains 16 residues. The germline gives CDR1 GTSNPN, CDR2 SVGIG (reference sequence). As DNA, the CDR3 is TGTGCCTGGGGTGGGCTAGCGGGCAGTAGCTCCTACGAGCAGTACTTC. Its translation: CAWGGLAGSSSYEQYF.

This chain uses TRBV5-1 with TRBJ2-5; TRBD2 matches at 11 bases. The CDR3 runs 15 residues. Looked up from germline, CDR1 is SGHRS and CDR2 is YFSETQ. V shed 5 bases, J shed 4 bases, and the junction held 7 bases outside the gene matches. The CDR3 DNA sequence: TGCGCCAGCAGTACTAGCGGGAGTTCAGGAGAGACCCAGTACTTC. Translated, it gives CASSTSGSSGETQYF.

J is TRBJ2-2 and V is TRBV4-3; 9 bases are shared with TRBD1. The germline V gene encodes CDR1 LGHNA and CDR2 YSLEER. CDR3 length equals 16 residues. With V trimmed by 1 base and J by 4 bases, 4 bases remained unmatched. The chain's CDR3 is CASSQVWDRATGELFF. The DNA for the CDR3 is TGCGCCAGCAGCCAAGTCTGGGACAGGGCCACCGGGGAGCTGTTTTTT.

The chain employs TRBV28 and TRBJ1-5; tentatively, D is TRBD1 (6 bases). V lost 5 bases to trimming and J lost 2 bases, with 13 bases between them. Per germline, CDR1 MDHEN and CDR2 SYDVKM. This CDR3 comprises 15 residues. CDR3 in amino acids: CASSPRGGRNQPQHF. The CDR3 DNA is TGTGCCAGCAGTCCGCGGGGGGGGCGCAATCAGCCCCAGCATTTT.